This T cell receptor beta chain is from a study of T-cell memory formation after mild COVID-19. Findings of the study overall: Day 15 to 85 contractors were CD4/CD8 balanced; later expanders leaned CD4+. Contracting CD8+ clones were enriched in EMRA, CD4+ mainly in CM and EM.

As for this clonotype: Its target is not known.

Germline values: CDR1 MNHEY, CDR2 SVGAGI. J lost 2 bases, V lost 0 bases, and 8 bases had no gene match. The CDR3 runs to 17 residues. Constant-segment-primed 5'RACE gave TCR alpha and TCR beta cDNA libraries with sample barcodes and UMIs. MiXCR was run by TCRdb on the 5' RACE reads, yielding one entry per CDR3 protein. The sample yields fewer than 200,000 distinct CDR3 sequences, less than 20% seen once. The sequence derives from a man between 18 and 29 years old who had mild COVID-19 (a few samples of this study predate the infection). Cell type and time point are not known. The sample was PBMCs or a T cell subset sorted from them (not recorded which). This chain uses TRBV6-5 with TRBJ2-5; TRBD2 matches 8 bases. The CDR3 coding sequence is TGTGCCAGCAGTTACTCCAGTGGCGGGGGGCCGCAAGAGACCCAGTACTTC. Amino acid sequence: CASSYSSGGGPQETQYF.